The rows below give T cell receptor beta chains drawn from one sample of a study of human T cells and chemical hapten exposure. TCRdb recomputed calls from the RACE reads with MiXCR, one row per CDR3 protein. The sample has fewer than 50,000 distinct CDR3 sequences, 3% to 4.5% seen once. The sequencing used whole blood, collected in connection with sensitization to the hapten diphenylcyclopropenone (DPC). All receptors derive from a man aged 45-65 years with alopecia areata. Some clones in this sample may be carry-over from other donors' samples. Each CDR3 is given with its conserved first and last residue. Fields, in order: J gene, V gene, CDR3 length, D gene, clone size, CDR3 protein, CDR3 DNA. The D gene is left open where the match is weak. Part of the rows lack a size; the others show once, few, many or a class for expanded clones.

>TRBJ1-1|TRBV5-4|12|NA|many
CASSLAGQEAFF
TGTGCCAGCAGCTTGGCTGGGCAAGAAGCTTTCTTT
>TRBJ1-5|TRBV4-1|18|TRBD1|many
CASRPGDSPRYSNQPQHF
TGCGCCAGCAGGCCGGGGGACAGCCCCCGCTATAGCAATCAGCCCCAGCATTTT
>TRBJ1-5|TRBV6-5|14|NA|many
CASSLQQADQPQHF
TGTGCCAGCAGTTTGCAACAGGCGGATCAGCCCCAGCATTTT
>TRBJ2-3|TRBV28|16|TRBD2|many
CASSIAGGPSTDTQYF
TGTGCCAGCAGCATAGCGGGAGGGCCTAGCACAGATACGCAGTATTTT
>TRBJ2-7|TRBV6-6|17|TRBD1|many
CASSYSNDRAFFYEQYF
TGTGCCAGCAGTTACTCCAACGACAGGGCCTTTTTCTACGAGCAGTACTTC
>TRBJ2-5|TRBV20-1|15|TRBD2|many
CSARSGSEGQETQYF
TGCAGTGCTAGAAGCGGGAGTGAAGGACAAGAGACCCAGTACTTC
>TRBJ1-1|TRBV12-3/TRBV12-4|13|NA|many
CASSRSGSPEAFF
TGTGCCAGCAGTCGATCAGGGAGCCCTGAAGCTTTCTTT
>TRBJ2-3|TRBV29-1|13|TRBD2|many
CSVERLAADTQYF
TGCAGCGTTGAACGTCTAGCGGCAGATACGCAGTATTTT
>TRBJ1-5|TRBV6-2/TRBV6-3|15|NA|NA
CASSFTLTEGQPQHF
TGTGCCAGCAGCTTTACGTTGACAGAGGGCCAGCCCCAGCATTTT
>TRBJ2-3|TRBV24-1|12|NA|many
CATGVNTDTQYF
TGTGCCACCGGAGTAAACACAGATACGCAGTATTTT
>TRBJ2-2|TRBV10-2|15|NA|many
CASSESNAGSGELFF
TGCGCCAGCAGTGAGTCGAACGCCGGGTCCGGGGAGCTGTTTTTT
>TRBJ1-3|TRBV7-2|15|NA|many
CASSLGRTPGNTIYF
TGTGCCAGCAGCTTAGGACGGACCCCTGGAAACACCATATATTTT
>TRBJ2-3|TRBV4-1|15|TRBD2|many
CASSRGLASTDTQYF
TGCGCCAGCAGCCGAGGACTAGCGTCCACAGATACGCAGTATTTT
>TRBJ2-5|TRBV12-3/TRBV12-4|15|TRBD2|few
CASSQRTSGKGTQYF
TGTGCCAGCAGTCAACGGACTAGCGGGAAGGGGACCCAGTACTTC
>TRBJ2-3|TRBV28|14|NA|many
CASSSPGLSGTQYF
TGTGCCAGCAGCTCTCCGGGACTCTCCGGAACGCAGTATTTT
>TRBJ1-1|TRBV20-1|13|TRBD1|many
CSRGRSQNTEAFF
TGCAGCAGGGGGCGGTCTCAGAACACTGAAGCTTTCTTT
>TRBJ2-2|TRBV30|15|NA|many
CAWSVGRTYTGELFF
TGTGCCTGGAGTGTAGGACGCACCTACACCGGGGAGCTGTTTTTT
>TRBJ2-7|TRBV28|14|TRBD1|many
CASRTGVPSYEQYF
TGTGCCAGCAGAACAGGGGTACCCTCCTACGAGCAGTACTTC